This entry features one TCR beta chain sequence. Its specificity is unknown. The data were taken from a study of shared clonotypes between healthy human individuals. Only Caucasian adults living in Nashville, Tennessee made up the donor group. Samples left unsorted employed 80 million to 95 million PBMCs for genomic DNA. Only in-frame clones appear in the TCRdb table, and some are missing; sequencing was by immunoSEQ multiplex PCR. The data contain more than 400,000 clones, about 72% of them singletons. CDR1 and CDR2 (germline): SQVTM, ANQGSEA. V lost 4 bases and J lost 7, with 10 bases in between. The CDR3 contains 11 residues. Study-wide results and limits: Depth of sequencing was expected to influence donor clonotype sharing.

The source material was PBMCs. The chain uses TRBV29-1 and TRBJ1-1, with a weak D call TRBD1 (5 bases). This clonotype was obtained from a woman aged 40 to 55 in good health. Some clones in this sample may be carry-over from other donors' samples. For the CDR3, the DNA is TGCAGCGTTGTGGGGCAAATTGAAGCTTTCTTT. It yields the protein CSVVGQIEAFF.